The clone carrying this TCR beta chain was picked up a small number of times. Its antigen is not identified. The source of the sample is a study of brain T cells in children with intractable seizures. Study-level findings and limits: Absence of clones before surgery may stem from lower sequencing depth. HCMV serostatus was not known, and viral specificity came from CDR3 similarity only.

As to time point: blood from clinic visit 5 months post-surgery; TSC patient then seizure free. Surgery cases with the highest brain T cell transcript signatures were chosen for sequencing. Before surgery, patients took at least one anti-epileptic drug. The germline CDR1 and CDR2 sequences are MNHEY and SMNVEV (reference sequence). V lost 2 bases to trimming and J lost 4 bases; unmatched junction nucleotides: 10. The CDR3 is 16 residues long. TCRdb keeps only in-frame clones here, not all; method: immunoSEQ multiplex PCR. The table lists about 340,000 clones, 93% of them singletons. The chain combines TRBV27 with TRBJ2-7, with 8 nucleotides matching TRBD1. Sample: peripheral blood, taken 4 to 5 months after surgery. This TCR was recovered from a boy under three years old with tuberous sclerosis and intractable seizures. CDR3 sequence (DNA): TGTGCCAGCAGTTTAACTGCAGGGGGCGCGGGGTACGAGCAGTACTTC. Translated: CASSLTAGGAGYEQYF.